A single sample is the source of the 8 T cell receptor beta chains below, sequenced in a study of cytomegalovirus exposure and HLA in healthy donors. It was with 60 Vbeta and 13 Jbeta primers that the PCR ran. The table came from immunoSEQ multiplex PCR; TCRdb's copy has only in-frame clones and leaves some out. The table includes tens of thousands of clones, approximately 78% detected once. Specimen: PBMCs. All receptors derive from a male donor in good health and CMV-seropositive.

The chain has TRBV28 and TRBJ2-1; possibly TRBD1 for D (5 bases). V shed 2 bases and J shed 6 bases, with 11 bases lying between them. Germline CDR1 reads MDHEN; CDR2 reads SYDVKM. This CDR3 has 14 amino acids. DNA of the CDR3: TGTGCCAGCAGTTTACCAGACAGACCCAATGAGCAGTTCTTC. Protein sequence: CASSLPDRPNEQFF.

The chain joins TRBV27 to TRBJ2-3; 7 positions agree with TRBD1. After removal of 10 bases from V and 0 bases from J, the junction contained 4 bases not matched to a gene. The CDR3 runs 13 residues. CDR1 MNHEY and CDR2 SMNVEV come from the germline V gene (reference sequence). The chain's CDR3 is CATLDRSTDTQYF. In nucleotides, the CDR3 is TGTGCCACTCTGGACAGGAGCACAGATACGCAGTATTTT.

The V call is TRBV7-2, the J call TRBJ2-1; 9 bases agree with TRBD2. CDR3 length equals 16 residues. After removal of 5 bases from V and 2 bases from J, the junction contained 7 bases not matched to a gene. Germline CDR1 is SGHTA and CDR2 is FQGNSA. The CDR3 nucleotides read TGTGCCAGCAGCAAAGGGGGCGGGAGGGCCTACAATGAGCAGTTCTTC. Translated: CASSKGGGRAYNEQFF.

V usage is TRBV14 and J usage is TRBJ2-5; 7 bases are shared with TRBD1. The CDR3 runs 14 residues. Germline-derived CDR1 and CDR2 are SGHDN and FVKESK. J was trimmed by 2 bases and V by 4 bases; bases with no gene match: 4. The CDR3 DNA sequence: TGTGCCAGCAGCCGCATGACAGGGCAAGAGACCCAGTACTTC. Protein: CASSRMTGQETQYF.

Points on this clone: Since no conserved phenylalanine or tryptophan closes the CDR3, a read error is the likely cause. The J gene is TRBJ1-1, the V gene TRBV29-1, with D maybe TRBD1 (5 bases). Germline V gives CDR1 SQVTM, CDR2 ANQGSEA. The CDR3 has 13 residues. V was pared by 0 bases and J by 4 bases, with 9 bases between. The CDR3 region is CSVEDRAGTEAFL. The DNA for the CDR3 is TGCAGCGTTGAAGACAGGGCCGGCACTGAAGCTTTCCTT.

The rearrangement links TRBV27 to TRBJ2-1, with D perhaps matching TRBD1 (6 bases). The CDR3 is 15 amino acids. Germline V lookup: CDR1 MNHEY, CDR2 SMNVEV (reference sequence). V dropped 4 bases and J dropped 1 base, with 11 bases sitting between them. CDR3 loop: CASSWAGTSYNEQFF. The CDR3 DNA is TGTGCCAGCAGTTGGGCCGGGACATCCTACAATGAGCAGTTCTTC.

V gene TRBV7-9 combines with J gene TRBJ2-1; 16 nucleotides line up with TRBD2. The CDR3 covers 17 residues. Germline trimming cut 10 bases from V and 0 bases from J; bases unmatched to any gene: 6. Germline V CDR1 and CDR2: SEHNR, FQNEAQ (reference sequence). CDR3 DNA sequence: TGTGCCACCAGGGGACTAGCGGGGGGGCCCTCCTACAATGAGCAGTTCTTC. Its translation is CATRGLAGGPSYNEQFF. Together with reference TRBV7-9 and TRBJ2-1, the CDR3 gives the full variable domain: DTGVSQNPRHKITKRGQNVTFRCDPISEHNRLYWYRQTLGQGPEFLTYFQNEAQLEKSRLLSDRFSAERPKGSFSTLEIQRTEQGDSAMYLCATRGLAGGPSYNEQFFGPGTRLTVL.

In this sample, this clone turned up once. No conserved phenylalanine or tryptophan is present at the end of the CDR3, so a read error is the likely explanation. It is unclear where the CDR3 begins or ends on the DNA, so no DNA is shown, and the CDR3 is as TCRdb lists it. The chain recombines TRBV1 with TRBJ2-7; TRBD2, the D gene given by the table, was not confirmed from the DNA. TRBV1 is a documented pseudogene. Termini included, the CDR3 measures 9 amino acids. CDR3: CTSSQVRSL.